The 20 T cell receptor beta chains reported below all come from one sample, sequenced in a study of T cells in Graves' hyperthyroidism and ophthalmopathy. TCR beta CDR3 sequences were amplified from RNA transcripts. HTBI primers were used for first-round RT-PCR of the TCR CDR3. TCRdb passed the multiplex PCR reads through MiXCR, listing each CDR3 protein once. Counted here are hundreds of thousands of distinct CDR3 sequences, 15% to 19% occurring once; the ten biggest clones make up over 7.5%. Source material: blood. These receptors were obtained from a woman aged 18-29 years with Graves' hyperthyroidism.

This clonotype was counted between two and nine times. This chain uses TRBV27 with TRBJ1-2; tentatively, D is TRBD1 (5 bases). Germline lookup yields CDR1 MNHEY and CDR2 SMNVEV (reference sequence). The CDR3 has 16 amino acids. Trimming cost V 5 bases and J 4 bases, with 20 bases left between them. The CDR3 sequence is CASSASPGPVVYGYTF. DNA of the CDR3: TGTGCCAGCAGTGCTAGCCCGGGACCTGTGGTCTATGGCTACACCTTC.

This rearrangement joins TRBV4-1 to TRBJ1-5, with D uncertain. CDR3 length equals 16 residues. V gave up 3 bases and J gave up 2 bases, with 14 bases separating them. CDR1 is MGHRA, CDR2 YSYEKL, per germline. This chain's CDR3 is CASSHPGGGGNQPQHF. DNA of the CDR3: TGCGCCAGCAGCCACCCTGGAGGCGGGGGCAATCAGCCCCAGCATTTT.

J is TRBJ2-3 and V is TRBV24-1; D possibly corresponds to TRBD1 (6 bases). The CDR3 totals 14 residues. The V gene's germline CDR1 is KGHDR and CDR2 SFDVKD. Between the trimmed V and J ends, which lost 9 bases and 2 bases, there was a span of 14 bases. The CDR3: CATGEPGATDTQYF. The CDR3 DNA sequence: TGTGCCACCGGCGAACCAGGGGCCACAGATACGCAGTATTTT.

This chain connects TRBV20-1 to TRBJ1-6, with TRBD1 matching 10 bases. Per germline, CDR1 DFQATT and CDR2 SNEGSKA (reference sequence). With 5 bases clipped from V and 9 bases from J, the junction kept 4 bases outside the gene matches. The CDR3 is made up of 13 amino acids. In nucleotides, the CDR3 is TGCAGTGCTGACAGGGGGCAGGGTTCACCCCTCCACTTT. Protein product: CSADRGQGSPLHF.

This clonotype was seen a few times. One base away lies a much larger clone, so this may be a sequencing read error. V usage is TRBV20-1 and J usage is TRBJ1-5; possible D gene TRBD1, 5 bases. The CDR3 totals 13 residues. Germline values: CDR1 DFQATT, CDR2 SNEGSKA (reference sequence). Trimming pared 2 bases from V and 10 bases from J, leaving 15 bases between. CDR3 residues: CSARMGRDLPQHF. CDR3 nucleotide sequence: TGCAGTGCTAGAATGGGCAGGGACCTCCCCCAGCATTTT.

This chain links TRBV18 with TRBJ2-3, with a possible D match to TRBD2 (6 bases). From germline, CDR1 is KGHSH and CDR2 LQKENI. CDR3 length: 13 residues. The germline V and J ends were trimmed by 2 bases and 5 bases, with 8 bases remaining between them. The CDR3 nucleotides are TGTGCCAGCTCACCAAGGCGGGAAGATACGCAGTATTTT. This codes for CASSPRREDTQYF.

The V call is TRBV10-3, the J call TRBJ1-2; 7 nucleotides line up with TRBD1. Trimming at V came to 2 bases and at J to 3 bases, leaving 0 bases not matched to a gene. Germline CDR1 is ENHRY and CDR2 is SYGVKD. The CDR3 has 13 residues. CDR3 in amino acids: CAISEGQDYGYTF. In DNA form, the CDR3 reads TGTGCCATCAGTGAGGGACAGGACTATGGCTACACCTTC.

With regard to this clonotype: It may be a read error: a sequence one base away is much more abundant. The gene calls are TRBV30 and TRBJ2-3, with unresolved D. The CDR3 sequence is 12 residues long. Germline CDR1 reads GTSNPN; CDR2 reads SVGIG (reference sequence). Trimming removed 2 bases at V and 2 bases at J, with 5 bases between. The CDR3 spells CAWSSPTDTQYF. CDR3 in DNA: TGTGCCTGGAGTTCGCCCACAGATACGCAGTATTTT.

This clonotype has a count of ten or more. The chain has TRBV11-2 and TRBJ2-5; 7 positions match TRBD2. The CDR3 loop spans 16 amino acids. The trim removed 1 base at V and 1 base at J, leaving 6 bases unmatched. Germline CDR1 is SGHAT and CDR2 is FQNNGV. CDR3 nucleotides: TGTGCCAGCAGCTTAGGCTCGAGCGGGGTCCAAGAGACCCAGTACTTC. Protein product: CASSLGSSGVQETQYF.

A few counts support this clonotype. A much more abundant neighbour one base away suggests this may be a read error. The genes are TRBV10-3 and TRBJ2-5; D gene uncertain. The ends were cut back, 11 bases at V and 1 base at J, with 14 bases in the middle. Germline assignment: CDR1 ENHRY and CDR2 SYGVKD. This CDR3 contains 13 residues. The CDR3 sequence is CAVKGSSQETQYF. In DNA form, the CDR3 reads TGTGCCGTCAAGGGTTCCTCCCAAGAGACCCAGTACTTC.

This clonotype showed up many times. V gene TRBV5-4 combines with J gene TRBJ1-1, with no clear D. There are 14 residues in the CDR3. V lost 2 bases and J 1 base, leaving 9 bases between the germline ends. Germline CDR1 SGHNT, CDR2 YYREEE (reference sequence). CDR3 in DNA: TGTGCCAGCAGCTTAATTTCCTCGAACACTGAAGCTTTCTTT. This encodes CASSLISSNTEAFF.

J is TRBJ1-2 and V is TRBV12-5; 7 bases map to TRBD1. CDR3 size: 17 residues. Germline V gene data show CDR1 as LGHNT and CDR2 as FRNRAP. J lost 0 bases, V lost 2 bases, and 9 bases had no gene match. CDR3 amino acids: CASGLIGDSGTNYGYTF. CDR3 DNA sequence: TGTGCTAGTGGTTTGATCGGGGACAGCGGTACTAACTATGGCTACACCTTC.

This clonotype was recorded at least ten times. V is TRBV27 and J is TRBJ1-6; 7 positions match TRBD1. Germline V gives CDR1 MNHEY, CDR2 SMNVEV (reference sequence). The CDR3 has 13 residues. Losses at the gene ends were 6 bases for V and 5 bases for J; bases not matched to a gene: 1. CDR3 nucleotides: TGTGCCAGCAGAGGGACAGATAATTCACCCCTCCACTTT. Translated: CASRGTDNSPLHF.

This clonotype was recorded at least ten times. This CDR3 is CASSLERGPGYEQYF. CDR3 nucleotide sequence: TGCGCCAGCAGCTTGGAGCGGGGCCCTGGCTACGAGCAGTACTTC. The V and J genes are TRBV5-1 and TRBJ2-7, with 7 nucleotides matching TRBD2. Looked up from germline, CDR1 is SGHRS and CDR2 is YFSETQ. CDR3 length equals 15 residues. V lost 0 bases, J lost 3 bases, and 6 bases stayed unmatched.

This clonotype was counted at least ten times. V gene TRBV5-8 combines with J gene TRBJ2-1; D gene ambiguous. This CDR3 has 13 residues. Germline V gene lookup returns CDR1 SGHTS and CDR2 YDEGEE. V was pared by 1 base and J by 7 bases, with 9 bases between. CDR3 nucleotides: TGTGCCAGCAGCTTGTGGTCGACTAATGAGCAGTTCTTC. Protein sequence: CASSLWSTNEQFF.

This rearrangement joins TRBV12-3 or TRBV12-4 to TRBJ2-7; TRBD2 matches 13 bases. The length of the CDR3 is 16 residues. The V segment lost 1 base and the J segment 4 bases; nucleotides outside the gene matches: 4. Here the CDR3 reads CASSLVLAGGLYEQYF. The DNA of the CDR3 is TGTGCCAGCAGTTTAGTACTAGCGGGGGGGCTGTACGAGCAGTACTTC.

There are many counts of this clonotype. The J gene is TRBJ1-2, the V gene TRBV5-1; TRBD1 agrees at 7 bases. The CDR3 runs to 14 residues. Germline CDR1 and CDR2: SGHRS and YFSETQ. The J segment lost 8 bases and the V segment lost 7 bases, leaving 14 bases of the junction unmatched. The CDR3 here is CASSPRDSGGGYTF. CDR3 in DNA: TGCGCCAGCTCCCCCCGGGACAGTGGCGGGGGCTACACCTTC.

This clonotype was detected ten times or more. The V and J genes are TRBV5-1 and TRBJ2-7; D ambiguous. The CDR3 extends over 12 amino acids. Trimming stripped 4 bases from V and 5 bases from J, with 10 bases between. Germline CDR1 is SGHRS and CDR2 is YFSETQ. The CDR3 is CASSPPADEQYF. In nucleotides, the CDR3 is TGCGCCAGCAGCCCCCCGGCGGACGAGCAGTACTTC. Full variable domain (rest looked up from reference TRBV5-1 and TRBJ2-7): KAGVTQTPRYLIKTRGQQVTLSCSPISGHRSVSWYQQTPGQGLQFLFEYFSETQRNKGNFPGRFSGRQFSNSRSEMNVSTLELGDSALYLCASSPPADEQYFGPGTRLTVT.

CDR3 sequence reads: CSATPYERGSNQPQHF. The CDR3 nucleotides are TGCAGTGCTACCCCTTACGAGAGGGGAAGCAATCAGCCCCAGCATTTT. The V and J genes are TRBV20-1 and TRBJ1-5, with D possibly being TRBD1 (5 bases). V shed 4 bases and J shed 1 base, with 17 bases lying between them. CDR3 size: 16 residues. Germline V gene sequence: CDR1 DFQATT, CDR2 SNEGSKA (reference sequence).

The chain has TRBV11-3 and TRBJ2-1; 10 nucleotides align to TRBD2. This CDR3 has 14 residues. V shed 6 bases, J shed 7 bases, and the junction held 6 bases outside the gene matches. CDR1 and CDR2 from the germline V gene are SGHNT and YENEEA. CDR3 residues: CASSPSGRINEQFF. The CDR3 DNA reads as TGTGCCAGCAGTCCTAGCGGGAGAATTAATGAGCAGTTCTTC.